A single sample is the source of the 20 T cell receptor beta chains below, sequenced in a study of T cell responses to AZD1222 COVID-19 vaccine. Libraries were prepared by immunoSEQ multiplex PCR; TCRdb keeps only in-frame clonotypes and omits some of them. The data show over 120,000 clones, roughly 90% seen once. The sequenced sample was peripheral blood, obtained 28 days after the second AZD1222 dose. The receptors were sampled from an adult who received the AZD1222 COVID-19 vaccine.

This clone was counted ten times or more. CDR3: CASSSERAYNEQFF. For the CDR3, the DNA is TGTGCCAGCAGTTCAGAAAGAGCCTACAATGAGCAGTTCTTC. V gene TRBV6-5 combines with J gene TRBJ2-1, with D unresolved. Germline CDR1 is MNHEY and CDR2 is SVGAGI. The CDR3 is made up of 14 amino acids. Trimming pared 4 bases from V and 2 bases from J, leaving 9 bases between.

DNA for the CDR3: TGTGCCAGTTTAGCGGGAGGGCCTAATGAGCAGTTCTTC. Its protein is CASLAGGPNEQFF. The V call is TRBV28, the J call TRBJ2-1; 11 bases line up with TRBD2. CDR3 length: 13 residues. CDR1 and CDR2 (germline): MDHEN, SYDVKM. The J segment lost 7 bases and the V segment lost 9 bases, leaving 5 bases of the junction unmatched.

V is TRBV7-9 and J is TRBJ2-1; D is perhaps TRBD1 (6 bases). CDR1 and CDR2 (germline): SEHNR, FQNEAQ (reference sequence). V gave up 5 bases and J gave up 2 bases, with 16 bases separating them. The CDR3 has 16 amino acids. Written as DNA, the CDR3 is TGTGCCAGCAGCCCAAACAGGGAAGGGACCTACAATGAGCAGTTCTTC. Residues: CASSPNREGTYNEQFF.

The chain combines TRBV28 with TRBJ2-1; tentatively, D is TRBD1 (5 bases). The CDR3 totals 12 residues. V dropped 5 bases and J dropped 12 bases, with 14 bases sitting between them. Germline V gives CDR1 MDHEN, CDR2 SYDVKM. CDR3 sequence (DNA): TGTGCCAGCAGTACTGGGCCCCAGGGGCAGTTCTTC. Protein: CASSTGPQGQFF.

The chain couples TRBV11-2 to TRBJ1-1, with D uncertain. The length of the CDR3 is 15 residues. Per the germline V gene, CDR1 is SGHAT and CDR2 is FQNNGV. Deletions cut 1 base from V and 1 base from J, with 10 bases between. CDR3: CASSLVSGGNTEAFF. For the CDR3, the DNA is TGTGCCAGCAGCTTAGTATCAGGAGGGAACACTGAAGCTTTCTTT.

This chain joins TRBV4-2 and TRBJ2-1, with 8 bases identical to TRBD2. The CDR3 has 18 amino acids. J was trimmed by 4 bases and V by 2 bases; bases with no gene match: 13. The germline CDR1 and CDR2 sequences are LGHNA and YNFKEQ. The CDR3 spells CASSQTSGAGGRYNEQFF. CDR3 DNA: TGTGCCAGCAGCCAAACCTCAGGGGCGGGAGGACGATACAATGAGCAGTTCTTC.

The rearrangement links TRBV4-3 to TRBJ2-5, with D perhaps matching TRBD2 (7 bases). Trimming removed 1 base at V and 3 bases at J, with 9 bases between. Germline V gives CDR1 LGHNA, CDR2 YSLEER. CDR3 length: 14 residues. The chain's CDR3 is CASSQVGGEETQYF. The CDR3 DNA is TGCGCCAGCAGCCAAGTAGGGGGGGAAGAGACCCAGTACTTC.

The CDR3 loop reads CASRGSYEQYF. The CDR3 DNA sequence: TGTGCCAGCAGGGGCTCCTACGAGCAGTACTTC. V gene TRBV28 combines with J gene TRBJ2-7, with D unresolved. The length of the CDR3 is 11 residues. Germline CDR1 reads MDHEN; CDR2 reads SYDVKM. Trimming took off 6 bases at V and 0 bases at J, with 3 bases between the two ends.

This clone has a handful of counts. The chain combines TRBV15 with TRBJ2-3, with D unresolved. The ends were cut back, 5 bases at V and 0 bases at J, with 12 bases in the middle. The CDR3 totals 15 residues. CDR1 and CDR2 from the germline V gene are LNHNV and YYDKDF (reference sequence). CDR3 sequence (DNA): TGTGCCACCAGCCGAGGAGCCTTAAGCACAGATACGCAGTATTTT. Translation: CATSRGALSTDTQYF.

J is TRBJ2-6 and V is TRBV7-9; TRBD1 aligns across 12 bases. The CDR3 runs to 19 residues. Germline CDR1 and CDR2: SEHNR and FQNEAQ (reference sequence). V shed 3 bases and J 2 bases; nucleotides not matched to a gene: 8. CDR3 loop: CASSLTGTGGNTGANVLTF. CDR3 DNA sequence: TGTGCCAGCAGCTTGACCGGGACAGGGGGCAATACTGGGGCCAACGTCCTGACTTTC. Using reference TRBV7-9 and TRBJ2-6 for the parts outside the CDR3, the full variable domain is DTGVSQNPRHKITKRGQNVTFRCDPISEHNRLYWYRQTLGQGPEFLTYFQNEAQLEKSRLLSDRFSAERPKGSFSTLEIQRTEQGDSAMYLCASSLTGTGGNTGANVLTFGAGSRLTVL.

A single count supports this clone. This chain links TRBV5-1 with TRBJ2-3; D tentatively reads TRBD1 or TRBD2 (5 bases each). In germline, CDR1 is SGHRS, CDR2 YFSETQ. This CDR3 has 15 amino acids. Between the trimmed V and J ends, which lost 4 bases and 2 bases, there was a span of 14 bases. CDR3 loop: CASSVGHDYTDTQYF. In DNA form, the CDR3 reads TGCGCCAGCAGCGTAGGACACGACTACACAGATACGCAGTATTTT. Combining the CDR3 with reference TRBV5-1 and TRBJ2-3 gives the whole variable domain KAGVTQTPRYLIKTRGQQVTLSCSPISGHRSVSWYQQTPGQGLQFLFEYFSETQRNKGNFPGRFSGRQFSNSRSEMNVSTLELGDSALYLCASSVGHDYTDTQYFGPGTRLTVL.

This rearrangement joins TRBV7-2 to TRBJ2-1; 9 nucleotides match TRBD2. The germline V gene has CDR1 SGHTA and CDR2 FQGNSA. The CDR3 contains 16 residues. V dropped 0 bases and J dropped 2; count of bases not matched to a gene: 2. The CDR3, as DNA: TGTGCCAGCAGCTTAGCGACTAGCGGTCCCTACAATGAGCAGTTCTTC. Protein product: CASSLATSGPYNEQFF.

J is TRBJ1-2 and V is TRBV3-1 (or the pseudogene TRBV3-2); D possibly corresponds to TRBD1 (6 bases). The germline V and J ends were trimmed by 3 bases and 6 bases, with 14 bases remaining between them. The CDR3 is made up of 14 amino acids. Germline V CDR1 and CDR2: LGHDT, YNNKEL (reference sequence). The CDR3 protein is CASSQWGAGNGYTF. In nucleotides, the CDR3 is TGTGCCAGCAGCCAGTGGGGGGCGGGCAATGGCTACACCTTC.

The V and J genes are TRBV28 and TRBJ2-1; 9 nucleotides align to TRBD1. The J segment lost 8 bases and the V segment lost 3 bases, leaving 8 bases of the junction unmatched. This CDR3 region has 15 residues. The germline CDR1 and CDR2 sequences are MDHEN and SYDVKM. This CDR3 is CASSFGDRGKYEQFF. DNA for the CDR3: TGTGCCAGCAGTTTTGGCGACAGGGGGAAATATGAGCAGTTCTTC.

This clone was observed once. The chain carries TRBV19 and TRBJ1-5; no reliable D call. V was trimmed by 5 bases and J by 2 bases, leaving 19 bases between them. The CDR3 runs 17 residues. The germline V gene encodes CDR1 LNHDA and CDR2 SQIVND (reference sequence). The CDR3 reads CASSPDLLGGGNQPQHF. The CDR3 DNA sequence: TGTGCCAGTAGTCCAGACCTTTTGGGCGGAGGCAATCAGCCCCAGCATTTT.

This clone was seen only once. The genes are TRBV9 and TRBJ2-5; D is ambiguous. The CDR3 totals 14 residues. Per germline, CDR1 SGDLS and CDR2 YYNGEE. Deletions cut 0 bases from V and 4 bases from J, with 10 bases between. CDR3 in amino acids: CASSVGGSGETQYF. CDR3 coding DNA: TGTGCCAGCAGCGTAGGGGGTAGTGGAGAGACCCAGTACTTC.

The chain carries TRBV28 and TRBJ2-4; the D gene is possibly TRBD1 (6 bases). The CDR3 consists of 20 residues. CDR1 MDHEN and CDR2 SYDVKM come from the germline V gene. The V end was cut by 2 bases, the J end by 0 bases, with 23 bases between. The CDR3: CASSLQFEDRIILAKNIQYF. CDR3 DNA: TGTGCCAGCAGTTTACAATTCGAGGACAGAATTATTCTAGCCAAAAACATTCAGTACTTC. Supplemented by reference TRBV28 and TRBJ2-4, the full variable domain reads DVKVTQSSRYLVKRTGEKVFLECVQDMDHENMFWYRQDPGLGLRLIYFSYDVKMKEKGDIPEGYSVSREKKERFSLILESASTNQTSMYLCASSLQFEDRIILAKNIQYFGAGTRLSVL.

The CDR3 DNA is TGTGCCAGCAGTGGGGAGGGTGGCGTACCCACCTACGAGCAGTACTTC. Amino acid sequence: CASSGEGGVPTYEQYF. The chain joins TRBV6-4 to TRBJ2-7; 7 bases align to TRBD2. Germline values: CDR1 MRHNA, CDR2 SNTAGT. Trimming cost V 4 bases and J 2 bases; bases outside gene matches: 11. The CDR3 contains 16 residues.

The CDR3 bases are TGTGCCAGCTCACCACGGGGTCCTGAGCAGTTCTTC. Amino acids: CASSPRGPEQFF. The chain has TRBV18 and TRBJ2-1; no firm D call. Germline loops: CDR1 KGHSH, CDR2 LQKENI. The CDR3 totals 12 residues. Trimming left V 1 base short and J 9 bases short, with 7 bases between.

The count of this clone is one. The CDR3 loop is CASTGGYHWPGANVLTF. The CDR3 bases are TGTGCCAGCACTGGAGGGTACCACTGGCCTGGGGCCAACGTCCTGACTTTC. The chain links TRBV28 to TRBJ2-6; D perhaps matches TRBD2 (6 bases). In germline, CDR1 is MDHEN, CDR2 SYDVKM. CDR3 length: 17 residues. With 7 bases removed from V and 2 bases from J, the gap between germline ends came to 18 bases.